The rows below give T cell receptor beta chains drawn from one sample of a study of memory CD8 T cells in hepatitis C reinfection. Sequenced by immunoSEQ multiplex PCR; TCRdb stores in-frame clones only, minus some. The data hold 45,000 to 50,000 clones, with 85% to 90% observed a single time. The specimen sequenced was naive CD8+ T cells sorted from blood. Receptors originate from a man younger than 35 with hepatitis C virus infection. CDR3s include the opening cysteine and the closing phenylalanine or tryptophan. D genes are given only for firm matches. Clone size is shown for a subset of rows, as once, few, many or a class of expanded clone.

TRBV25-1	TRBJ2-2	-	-	CASSEYIVSGELFF	TGTGCCAGCAGTGAATATATCGTCTCCGGGGAGCTGTTTTTT
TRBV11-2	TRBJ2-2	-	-	CASSLEAGAHTGELFF	TGTGCCAGCAGCTTAGAGGCGGGGGCCCACACCGGGGAGCTGTTTTTT
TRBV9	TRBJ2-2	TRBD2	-	CASSAGLAANTGELFF	TGTGCCAGCAGCGCGGGACTAGCGGCAAACACCGGGGAGCTGTTTTTT
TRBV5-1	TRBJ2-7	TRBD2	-	CASRHPGTRVYEQYF	TGCGCCAGCAGGCACCCCGGGACTAGAGTATACGAGCAGTACTTC
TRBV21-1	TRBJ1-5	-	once	CASNYRGSQPQHF	TGTGCCAGCAACTACAGGGGAAGCCAGCCCCAGCATTTT
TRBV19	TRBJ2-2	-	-	CASTLGTGVAGELFF	TGTGCCAGTACCCTAGGAACAGGAGTCGCCGGGGAGCTGTTTTTT
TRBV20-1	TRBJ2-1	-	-	CSGTYDNEQFF	TGCAGTGGTACTTACGACAATGAGCAGTTCTTC
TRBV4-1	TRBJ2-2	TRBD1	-	CASSRMGQGDDGELFF	TGCGCCAGCAGCCGTATGGGACAGGGGGACGACGGGGAGCTGTTTTTT
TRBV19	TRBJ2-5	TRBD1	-	CASSPGTGGTEQETQYF	TGTGCCAGTAGCCCCGGGACAGGGGGTACCGAACAAGAGACCCAGTACTTC
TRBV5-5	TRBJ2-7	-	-	CASSSRGAYEQYF	TGTGCCAGCAGTTCCAGGGGCGCGTACGAGCAGTACTTC
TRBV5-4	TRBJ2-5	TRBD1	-	CASSSTGEAKTQYF	TGTGCCAGCAGCTCCACAGGGGAAGCAAAGACCCAGTACTTC
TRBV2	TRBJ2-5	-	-	CASSDGVAGQETQYF	TGTGCCAGCAGTGATGGTGTCGCGGGGCAAGAGACCCAGTACTTC
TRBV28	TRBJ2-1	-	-	CASSSWSDEQFF	TGTGCCAGCAGTTCTTGGTCAGATGAGCAGTTCTTC
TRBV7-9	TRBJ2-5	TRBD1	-	CASSLGTGQETQYF	TGTGCCAGCAGCTTGGGGACAGGCCAAGAGACCCAGTACTTC
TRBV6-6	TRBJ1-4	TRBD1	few	CASSYPGQGTEKLFF	TGTGCCAGCAGTTACCCGGGACAGGGAACTGAAAAACTGTTTTTT
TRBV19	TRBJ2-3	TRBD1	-	CASSIGLPRDRGMADTQYF	TGTGCCAGTAGTATAGGCCTCCCCAGGGACAGGGGGATGGCAGATACGCAGTATTTT
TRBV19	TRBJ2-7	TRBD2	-	CASSIEGGLAGNEQYF	TGTGCCAGTAGTATAGAGGGGGGACTAGCGGGAAACGAGCAGTACTTC
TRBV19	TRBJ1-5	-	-	CASSMDHYSNQPQHF	TGTGCCAGTAGTATGGATCACTATAGCAATCAGCCCCAGCATTTT
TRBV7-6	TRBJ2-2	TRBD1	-	CASSLGTGRYTGELFF	TGTGCCAGCAGCTTAGGGACAGGGCGGTATACCGGGGAGCTGTTTTTT
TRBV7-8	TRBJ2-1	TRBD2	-	CASSLETAGLAGDNEQFF	TGTGCCAGCAGCTTAGAAACGGCTGGACTAGCGGGAGACAATGAGCAGTTCTTC
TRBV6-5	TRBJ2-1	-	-	CASSYGGTTYNEQFF	TGTGCCAGCAGTTATGGCGGGACCACCTACAATGAGCAGTTCTTC
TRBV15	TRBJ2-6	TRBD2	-	CATSRERTSGSGGANVLTF	TGTGCCACCAGCAGAGAACGGACTAGCGGGAGCGGTGGGGCCAACGTCCTGACTTTC
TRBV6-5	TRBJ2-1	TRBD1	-	CASSYSMSGGYNEQFF	TGTGCCAGCAGTTACTCGATGTCAGGGGGATACAATGAGCAGTTCTTC
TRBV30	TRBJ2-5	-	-	CAWSSGYQETQYF	TGTGCCTGGAGCTCCGGGTACCAAGAGACCCAGTACTTC
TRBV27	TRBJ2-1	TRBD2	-	CASSLLAGVYNEQFF	TGTGCCAGCAGTTTATTAGCGGGGGTTTACAATGAGCAGTTCTTC
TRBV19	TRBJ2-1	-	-	CASSAGFYEQFF	TGTGCCAGTAGTGCAGGGTTCTATGAGCAGTTCTTC